This T cell receptor beta chain was identified in a study of T cells expressing NK-cell markers. Whole-study context: Seven donors tested HCMV-seropositive and one tested seronegative among the eight sequenced.

TCRdb reprocessed the 5' RACE reads and stores each CDR3 protein as one record, lacking DNA. Its listing shows 400,000 or so distinct CDR3 sequences. This CDR3 is 17 amino acids long. Per the germline V gene, CDR1 is KGHSH and CDR2 is LQKENI. V and J are TRBV18 and TRBJ2-7. The TCR was taken from a woman aged 50 to 60 in good health. Material for sequencing was blood T cells: a sorted CD56 or NKG2C T cell subset, CD4+ or CD8+ T cells, or bulk PBMC T cells (not recorded which). CDR3 in amino acids: CASSPPGGSSTTYEQYF.